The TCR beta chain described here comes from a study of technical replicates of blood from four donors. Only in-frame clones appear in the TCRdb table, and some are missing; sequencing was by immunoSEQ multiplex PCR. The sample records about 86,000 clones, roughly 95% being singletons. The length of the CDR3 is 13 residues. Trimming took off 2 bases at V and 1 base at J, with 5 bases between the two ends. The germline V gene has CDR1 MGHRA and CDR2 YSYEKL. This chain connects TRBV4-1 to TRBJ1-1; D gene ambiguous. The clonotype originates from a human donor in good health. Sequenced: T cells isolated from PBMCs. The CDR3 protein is CASSQLSNTEAFF. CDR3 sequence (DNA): TGCGCCAGCAGCCAACTCTCGAACACTGAAGCTTTCTTT.